Listed below are T cell receptor beta chains from one sample, sequenced in a study of cytotoxic CD8 clonotypes in ibrutinib-treated CLL. This table comes from immunoSEQ multiplex PCR, and its TCRdb copy is limited to in-frame clones, with some not included. The data hold some 76,000 clones, with less than 90% observed a single time. Sample: PBMCs, taken after 24 months of ibrutinib treatment. Receptor source: a human donor with chronic lymphocytic leukemia. CDR3s include the opening cysteine and the closing phenylalanine or tryptophan. A D gene is named only where the DNA matches it firmly. The listing skips clone size in some rows; elsewhere it reads once, few, many or a size class.

TGTGCCAGCACTGTACGGGGACTGAACACTGAAGCTTTCTTT	CASTVRGLNTEAFF	-	-	TRBV28	TRBJ1-1
TGTGCCAGCAGTTTACGATTCGGTAGCACAGATACGCAGTATTTT	CASSLRFGSTDTQYF	-	-	TRBV28	TRBJ2-3
TGTGCCACCAGCGAAAGGGACAGGGGGTTAGGGAATTCACCCCTCCACTTT	CATSERDRGLGNSPLHF	-	TRBD1	TRBV15	TRBJ1-6
TGTGCCAGCGGACCTGTAGCGGGAAGGGTCGATGAGCAGTTCTTC	CASGPVAGRVDEQFF	-	TRBD2	TRBV7-9	TRBJ2-1
TGTGCCAGCAGTTTATGGGGGACTAGCGGGAGAACAAACAATGAGCAGTTCTTC	CASSLWGTSGRTNNEQFF	-	TRBD2	TRBV27	TRBJ2-1
TGTGCCAGCAGCTTAGAGAGGGGCCGGAATGAAAAACTGTTTTTT	CASSLERGRNEKLFF	-	-	TRBV11-2	TRBJ1-4
TGTGCCAGCAGTCCAGGGCTGGACAGGGCTGAAAAACTGTTTTTT	CASSPGLDRAEKLFF	-	TRBD1	TRBV11-2	TRBJ1-4
TGTGCCAGCAGCGTTAACATCTACAATGAGCAGTTCTTC	CASSVNIYNEQFF	-	-	TRBV9	TRBJ2-1
TGTGCCAGCAGTTACTCAGGGAACCAGAACACTGAAGCTTTCTTT	CASSYSGNQNTEAFF	-	-	TRBV6-6	TRBJ1-1
TGTGCCAGCAGCAGAGAGGGACTAGCCCACGAGCAGTACTTC	CASSREGLAHEQYF	-	TRBD2	TRBV7-3	TRBJ2-7
TGTGCCAGCAGCTTGAACCTAAACACCGGGGAGCTGTTTTTT	CASSLNLNTGELFF	-	-	TRBV7-6	TRBJ2-2
TGTGCCAGCAGCTCAGCAGCGGGGGTAGGGAACGAGCAGTACTTC	CASSSAAGVGNEQYF	-	TRBD2	TRBV7-9	TRBJ2-7
TGTGCCAGTAGTATAATTGGGGTTGTGAATAGCAATCAGCCCCAGCATTTT	CASSIIGVVNSNQPQHF	-	-	TRBV19	TRBJ1-5
TGTGCCAGCAGCCTCACCGGTGAGCAGTTCTTC	CASSLTGEQFF	-	-	TRBV7-3	TRBJ2-1
TGTGCCAGCAGGCAGCTTTTGAGCACAGATACGCAGTATTTT	CASRQLLSTDTQYF	-	-	TRBV2	TRBJ2-3
TGCAGCGCGCGACAGGGAACCGACACTGAAGCTTTCTTT	CSARQGTDTEAFF	-	TRBD1	TRBV29-1	TRBJ1-1
TGTGCCAGCAGTTCCCCGGGACTAGGGAGCACAGATACGCAGTATTTT	CASSSPGLGSTDTQYF	-	TRBD2	TRBV28	TRBJ2-3
TGTGCCAGTACCCCTGGACTAGCGGGAGGCTCCTACAATGAGCAGTTCTTC	CASTPGLAGGSYNEQFF	-	TRBD2	TRBV19	TRBJ2-1
TGTGCCAGCAAGACCCTCGACAGGACCTACGAGCAGTACTTC	CASKTLDRTYEQYF	-	-	TRBV6-5	TRBJ2-7
TGTGCCAGCAGTACCTTGGGGGGCGCGTACGAGCAGTACTTC	CASSTLGGAYEQYF	-	-	TRBV6-1	TRBJ2-7
TGTGCCAGTAGTATTTTATCGGGAGGGCCGGCCGGGGAGCTGTTTTTT	CASSILSGGPAGELFF	-	TRBD2	TRBV19	TRBJ2-2
TGTGCCAGCAGCCGGGACAGCACAGATACGCAGTATTTT	CASSRDSTDTQYF	-	-	TRBV11-2	TRBJ2-3
TGTGCCAGCTCACCAGGGGCGACCCGCGGTGAGCAGTTCTTC	CASSPGATRGEQFF	-	-	TRBV18	TRBJ2-1
TGTGCCAGCAGCTCGTACACTGAAGCTTTCTTT	CASSSYTEAFF	once	-	TRBV7-8	TRBJ1-1
TGTGCCAGCAGCCCCCCCTTGGGGGCGAAGGACTATGGCTACACCTTC	CASSPPLGAKDYGYTF	-	-	TRBV27	TRBJ1-2
TGTGCCAGCAGGGGGGTGGCGGACAATCAGCCCCAGCATTTT	CASRGVADNQPQHF	few	-	TRBV27	TRBJ1-5
TGTGCCAGCAGCTCTTACAGGGGTGCCGGCTACACCTTC	CASSSYRGAGYTF	-	TRBD1	TRBV5-4	TRBJ1-2
TGCGCCAGCAGCCAACGTGGGCAGGGGCTGTCTGGCTACACCTTC	CASSQRGQGLSGYTF	-	-	TRBV4-1	TRBJ1-2
TGTGCCAGCTCACCCTCTGGGGACACTGAAGCTTTCTTT	CASSPSGDTEAFF	-	-	TRBV18	TRBJ1-1
TGTGCCAGCAGCCAAAACGAAGGGCGGTACAATGAGCAGTTCTTC	CASSQNEGRYNEQFF	-	-	TRBV14	TRBJ2-1
TGTGCCAGCAGCTTATCCCAGCCCGGGACTAGCACTCATGAGCAGTTCTTC	CASSLSQPGTSTHEQFF	-	TRBD2	TRBV7-6	TRBJ2-1
TGTGCCAGCAGTTCCTACGGGTCTAGACTGGACAATGAGCAGTTCTTC	CASSSYGSRLDNEQFF	-	-	TRBV6-5	TRBJ2-1
TGTGCCAGCAGCCCCATAGCGGGAGGGCCCGGCGAGCAGTACTTC	CASSPIAGGPGEQYF	-	TRBD2	TRBV6-5	TRBJ2-7
TGTGCCAGCAGCTTAGGTAGCGGGAGGGAGACCCAGTACTTC	CASSLGSGRETQYF	-	TRBD2	TRBV2	TRBJ2-5
TGTGCCAGCAGGACTAGCGGGAGATCCTACGAGCAGTACTTC	CASRTSGRSYEQYF	once	TRBD2	TRBV28	TRBJ2-7
TGTGCCAGCAGCTTATTTTTCTTGTTGGGGGTTTATGGCTACACCTTC	CASSLFFLLGVYGYTF	-	-	TRBV7-9	TRBJ1-2
TGTGCCTGGAGCGGTGGATCCTACGAGCAGTACTTC	CAWSGGSYEQYF	-	-	TRBV30	TRBJ2-7
TGCGCCAGCAGCCAAACGGGGGTAGTATACAATGAGCAGTTCTTC	CASSQTGVVYNEQFF	-	-	TRBV4-3	TRBJ2-1
TGTGCCAGCTCTGGGGCCAACGTCCTGACTTTC	CASSGANVLTF	-	-	TRBV6-6	TRBJ2-6
TGTGCCAGTCGACAAGGCACAGATACGCAGTATTTT	CASRQGTDTQYF	-	-	TRBV19	TRBJ2-3
TGTGCCAGCAGCTTAGAAGGGTGGATACAAGAGACCCAGTACTTC	CASSLEGWIQETQYF	once	-	TRBV11-2	TRBJ2-5
TGCAGTGCTAGAGTCCAGGGAAAACTGTTTTTT	CSARVQGKLFF	-	-	TRBV20-1	TRBJ1-4
TGCGCCAGCAGTGAAAGGACAGGGTCTCAAGAGCAGTACTTC	CASSERTGSQEQYF	-	TRBD1	TRBV10-2	TRBJ2-7
TGTGCCAGCAGGGCCCGTGGGAGCGGCTACGAGCAGTACTTC	CASRARGSGYEQYF	-	-	TRBV5-6	TRBJ2-7
TGTGCCAGCAGCTCTGGTGCAAGCTACGAGCAGTACTTC	CASSSGASYEQYF	once	-	TRBV5-4	TRBJ2-7
TGTGCCAGCAGCGTCGGGACAGCTAGGACCTACGAGCAGTACTTC	CASSVGTARTYEQYF	once	TRBD1	TRBV5-4	TRBJ2-7
TGTGCCAGCAGCCCGAGTCAGAACACCGGGGAGCTGTTTTTT	CASSPSQNTGELFF	-	-	TRBV7-3	TRBJ2-2
TGTGCCAGCAGTTACTCCTTGGGACAGAGCACAGATACGCAGTATTTT	CASSYSLGQSTDTQYF	-	TRBD1	TRBV6-5	TRBJ2-3
TGTGCCAGCAGCAGAACAGGGGTCAATGAGCAGTTCTTC	CASSRTGVNEQFF	-	TRBD1	TRBV5-6	TRBJ2-1
TGTGCCAGCTCACCTTCCTGGGACGAAAAACTGTTTTTT	CASSPSWDEKLFF	-	-	TRBV18	TRBJ1-4
TGTGCCAGCAGCCCCCAGGGCAGCCATCAGTACTTC	CASSPQGSHQYF	-	-	TRBV2	TRBJ2-5
TGTGCCAGCAGCCGTTCCGGGGGTTACAATGAGCAGTTCTTC	CASSRSGGYNEQFF	-	-	TRBV7-2	TRBJ2-1